Listed here are 28 T cell receptor beta chains from one sample, sequenced in a study of T cells in localized non-small cell lung cancer. Data came from immunoSEQ multiplex PCR; TCRdb stores just in-frame clones and leaves some out. This sample yields some 22,000 clones, of which about 80% are seen a single time; 4% to 5.5% belongs to the top ten. Source: PBMCs, taken before any cancer treatment. These receptors originate from a man aged 35 to 69 with stage II lung adenocarcinoma.

The CDR3 coding sequence is TGTGCCAGCAGCTTAGAACCAGGCTACGAGCAGTACTTC. This gives the protein CASSLEPGYEQYF. This sequence joins TRBV11-2 and TRBJ2-7; the D is unclear. The ends were cut back, 0 bases at V and 3 bases at J, with 6 bases in the middle. Germline V CDR1 and CDR2: SGHAT, FQNNGV. The CDR3 covers 13 residues.

This chain uses TRBV30 with TRBJ2-5; maybe TRBD2 (6 bases). Germline V gives CDR1 GTSNPN, CDR2 SVGIG (reference sequence). The CDR3 sequence is 15 residues long. V lost 5 bases and J lost 1, with 17 bases in between. The CDR3, as DNA: TGTGCCTGGGGGGGGAAGGGAGTCGGCCAAGAGACCCAGTACTTC. Amino acid sequence: CAWGGKGVGQETQYF.

The chain combines TRBV4-2 with TRBJ2-4; 8 nucleotides agree with TRBD2. CDR1 LGHNA and CDR2 YNFKEQ come from the germline V gene. The CDR3 is 14 amino acids. The ends lost 5 bases at V and 5 bases at J; junction bases unmatched: 5. The CDR3 spells CASSSVGGENIQYF. The CDR3, as DNA: TGTGCCAGCAGCAGTGTCGGGGGGGAAAACATTCAGTACTTC.

The gene calls are TRBV11-2 and TRBJ2-3; 8 bases are a match to TRBD2. This CDR3 has 14 amino acids. Trimming took 3 bases from V and 3 from J; bases not matched to a gene: 2. Germline V gives CDR1 SGHAT, CDR2 FQNNGV. The CDR3 DNA is TGTGCCAGCAGCTTCGGGAGGGGTACAGATACGCAGTATTTT. It codes for CASSFGRGTDTQYF.

The chain links TRBV5-6 to TRBJ2-1; D is ambiguous. Trimming shortened V by 2 bases and J by 0 bases, and 9 bases separated the two germline ends. This CDR3 region has 15 residues. The germline V gene has CDR1 SGHDT and CDR2 YYEEEE. The CDR3 DNA is TGTGCCAGCAGCTTAAACGGTCGCTCCTACAATGAGCAGTTCTTC. Protein product: CASSLNGRSYNEQFF. The full variable domain, in which reference TRBV5-6 and TRBJ2-1 provide the parts outside the CDR3, is DAGVTQSPTHLIKTRGQQVTLRCSPKSGHDTVSWYQQALGQGPQFIFQYYEEEERQRGNFPDRFSGHQFPNYSSELNVNALLLGDSALYLCASSLNGRSYNEQFFGPGTRLTVL.

The chain joins TRBV5-6 to TRBJ2-2, with 10 bases matching TRBD1. J gave up 6 bases and V 0 bases, and 5 bases lay outside the gene matches. The CDR3 has 16 residues. The V gene's germline CDR1 is SGHDT and CDR2 YYEEEE. This CDR3 is CASSLGPGQGAGELFF. For the CDR3, the DNA is TGTGCCAGCAGCTTGGGCCCCGGACAGGGGGCCGGGGAGCTGTTTTTT.

This clone is labeled medium-sized. The CDR3 nucleotides read TGTGCCAGCAGTGCGGGGGTGACAGGGGAAGCTTTCTTT. Amino acid sequence: CASSAGVTGEAFF. The chain recombines TRBV2 with TRBJ1-1; the match to TRBD1 covers 7 bases. The trim removed 4 bases at V and 8 bases at J, leaving 7 bases unmatched. The CDR3 covers 13 residues. Per germline, CDR1 SNHLY and CDR2 FYNNEI.

This chain joins TRBV4-3 and TRBJ1-4; possible D gene TRBD1, 5 bases. This CDR3 has 15 amino acids. Trimming took 1 base from V and 7 from J, leaving 13 bases between them. Germline-derived CDR1 and CDR2 are LGHNA and YSLEER. CDR3 amino acids: CASSQAWGEGEKLFF. Written as DNA, the CDR3 is TGCGCCAGCAGCCAAGCGTGGGGGGAAGGTGAAAAACTGTTTTTT.

This chain uses TRBV4-2 with TRBJ2-1; D unresolved. Per germline, CDR1 LGHNA and CDR2 YNFKEQ. The V and J ends lost 1 base and 2 bases respectively, with 12 bases between them. The CDR3 contains 16 residues. The CDR3 bases are TGTGCCAGCAGCCAAGGAGGCATGGACCCCTACAATGAGCAGTTCTTC. It translates to CASSQGGMDPYNEQFF.

V and J are TRBV4-2 and TRBJ2-7; the match to TRBD2 covers 12 bases. Germline assignment: CDR1 LGHNA and CDR2 YNFKEQ. Trimming removed 3 bases from V and 3 bases from J; junction bases left unmatched: 3. The CDR3 covers 15 residues. The CDR3 DNA reads TGTGCCAGCAGCCAGTCTAGCGGGGGGGACTACGAGCAGTACTTC. Protein: CASSQSSGGDYEQYF.

Here the CDR3 reads CASSDPPKTSIYF. As DNA, the CDR3 is TGTGCCAGCAGTGACCCTCCAAAGACGAGCATATATTTT. The chain links TRBV6-1 to TRBJ1-3, with D uncertain. This CDR3 has 13 residues. Germline V gives CDR1 MNHNS, CDR2 SASEGT. V shed 3 bases and J shed 12 bases, with 15 bases lying between them.

The V call is TRBV5-1, the J call TRBJ2-2, with D hard to call. CDR1 SGHRS and CDR2 YFSETQ come from the germline V gene. This CDR3 is 14 amino acids long. V was pared by 2 bases and J by 2 bases, with 7 bases between. CDR3 coding DNA: TGCGCCAGCAGCTTAAGGGTTAACACCGGGGAGCTGTTTTTT. It translates to CASSLRVNTGELFF. The full variable domain, with the rest looked up from reference TRBV5-1 and TRBJ2-2, is KAGVTQTPRYLIKTRGQQVTLSCSPISGHRSVSWYQQTPGQGLQFLFEYFSETQRNKGNFPGRFSGRQFSNSRSEMNVSTLELGDSALYLCASSLRVNTGELFFGEGSRLTVL.

This chain joins TRBV7-2 and TRBJ2-5; D possibly corresponds to TRBD2 (7 bases). Looked up from germline, CDR1 is SGHTA and CDR2 is FQGNSA. The V end lost 1 base, the J end lost 4 bases, and 16 bases lay between the germline ends. The CDR3 consists of 16 residues. CDR3 sequence (DNA): TGTGCCAGCAGCTTAGTTGGCGGGGGCCCTCCAGAGACCCAGTACTTC. This translates into CASSLVGGGPPETQYF.

The rearrangement links TRBV27 to TRBJ2-2; D might be TRBD1 (7 bases). V dropped 4 bases and J dropped 6 bases, with 12 bases sitting between them. CDR3 length equals 14 residues. Germline lookup yields CDR1 MNHEY and CDR2 SMNVEV (reference sequence). CDR3 residues: CASSSGRGAGELFF. The CDR3 DNA is TGTGCCAGCAGTTCAGGCAGGGGGGCCGGGGAGCTGTTTTTT.

The chain combines TRBV30 with TRBJ1-4, with D possibly TRBD1 on 5 matching bases. V was clipped by 0 bases and J by 8 bases, with 22 bases between them. Germline CDR1 is GTSNPN and CDR2 is SVGIG (reference sequence). The length of the CDR3 is 17 residues. CDR3 in DNA: TGTGCCTGGAGTGTACGCAGGGATTTCTTGGGCCCCGAAAAACTGTTTTTT. It encodes CAWSVRRDFLGPEKLFF.

This sequence joins TRBV9 and TRBJ2-3, with D possibly matching TRBD2 (5 bases). The ends were cut back, 4 bases at V and 6 bases at J, with 6 bases in the middle. The CDR3 consists of 11 residues. Germline V gene data show CDR1 as SGDLS and CDR2 as YYNGEE. The CDR3, as DNA: TGTGCCAGCAGCAGAGGGGATACGCAGTATTTT. Encoded protein: CASSRGDTQYF.

This clone was observed a few times. This sequence joins TRBV25-1 and TRBJ2-3, with D possibly TRBD1 on 6 matching bases. V was cut by 1 base and J by 2 bases, with 16 bases left in between. The CDR3 covers 17 residues. The germline CDR1 and CDR2 sequences are MGHDK and SYGVNS. DNA of the CDR3: TGTGCCAGCAGTGAATCGTGGACAGAAACATCCACAGATACGCAGTATTTT. Translated, it gives CASSESWTETSTDTQYF.

The chain has TRBV9 and TRBJ1-2; possibly TRBD1 for D (5 bases). The CDR3 extends over 15 amino acids. Germline lookup yields CDR1 SGDLS and CDR2 YYNGEE. Trimming pared 4 bases from V and 4 bases from J, leaving 17 bases between. The CDR3 here is CASSTSGTEAYGYTF. For the CDR3, the DNA is TGTGCCAGCAGCACTTCCGGGACGGAGGCCTATGGCTACACCTTC.

The V call is TRBV14, the J call TRBJ1-6; D uncertain. V gave up 4 bases and J gave up 7 bases, with 8 bases separating them. Germline CDR1 reads SGHDN; CDR2 reads FVKESK. The CDR3 is 13 amino acids. The DNA for the CDR3 is TGTGCCAGCAGCCTTAAACAAAATTCACCCCTCCACTTT. It yields the protein CASSLKQNSPLHF. Full variable domain (remainder filled in from reference TRBV14 and TRBJ1-6): EAGVTQFPSHSVIEKGQTVTLRCDPISGHDNLYWYRRVMGKEIKFLLHFVKESKQDESGMPNNRFLAERTGGTYSTLKVQPAELEDSGVYFCASSLKQNSPLHFGNGTRLTVT.

The genes are TRBV6-1 and TRBJ1-5; 8 bases match TRBD1. V lost 4 bases, J lost 0 bases, and 8 bases stayed unmatched. Germline CDR1 reads MNHNS; CDR2 reads SASEGT. The CDR3 sequence is 17 residues long. CDR3 loop: CASSGAGGRSSNQPQHF. As DNA, the CDR3 is TGTGCCAGCAGTGGGGCAGGGGGCCGTTCTAGCAATCAGCCCCAGCATTTT.

The sample holds a few counts of this clone. The chain employs TRBV7-3 and TRBJ2-3, with a weak D call TRBD1 (6 bases). This CDR3 spans 15 amino acids. V lost 5 bases to trimming and J lost 2 bases, with 14 bases between them. CDR1 is SGHTA and CDR2 is FQGTGA in the germline V gene. CDR3 nucleotides: TGTGCCAGCAGCCTCCAGACAGGCTCCACAGATACGCAGTATTTT. Its translation is CASSLQTGSTDTQYF.

The V and J genes are TRBV10-3 and TRBJ2-7; D gene uncertain. CDR1 ENHRY and CDR2 SYGVKD come from the germline V gene. The CDR3 consists of 12 residues. V was trimmed by 8 bases and J by 3 bases, leaving 11 bases between them. This CDR3 is CAIGTESYEQYF. The CDR3 coding sequence is TGTGCCATCGGAACGGAGAGCTACGAGCAGTACTTC.

The chain has TRBV14 and TRBJ1-2, with D possibly TRBD1 on 5 matching bases. The CDR3 has 14 amino acids. Trimming removed 4 bases at V and 5 bases at J, with 14 bases between. Germline assignment: CDR1 SGHDN and CDR2 FVKESK. The CDR3 DNA is TGTGCCAGCAGCCCCCCTGCGGGGGGGTATGGCTACACCTTC. Its translation: CASSPPAGGYGYTF.

V is TRBV19 and J is TRBJ2-7; TRBD2 matches at 8 bases. There are 15 residues in the CDR3. V shed 6 bases and J 4 bases; nucleotides not matched to a gene: 11. The germline CDR1 and CDR2 sequences are LNHDA and SQIVND (reference sequence). The CDR3 nucleotides are TGTGCCAGTAGCACAGACCCCGGGGGGGCGTACGAGCAGTACTTC. Its protein is CASSTDPGGAYEQYF.

This chain connects TRBV5-6 to TRBJ1-1; unclear D gene. Germline loops: CDR1 SGHDT, CDR2 YYEEEE. V dropped 4 bases and J dropped 1 base, with 14 bases sitting between them. The CDR3 extends over 15 amino acids. The CDR3 is CASSPMKPGNTEAFF. The CDR3 DNA reads as TGTGCCAGCAGCCCCATGAAGCCCGGGAACACTGAAGCTTTCTTT. Together with reference TRBV5-6 and TRBJ1-1, the CDR3 gives the full variable domain: DAGVTQSPTHLIKTRGQQVTLRCSPKSGHDTVSWYQQALGQGPQFIFQYYEEEERQRGNFPDRFSGHQFPNYSSELNVNALLLGDSALYLCASSPMKPGNTEAFFGQGTRLTVV.

The rearrangement links TRBV7-3 to TRBJ2-2, with 14 bases that match TRBD2. Germline CDR1 reads SGHTA; CDR2 reads FQGTGA. This CDR3 has 22 amino acids. V trimming: 1 base; J trimming: 0 bases; junction bases outside the gene matches: 13. The CDR3 coding sequence is TGTGCCAGCAGCTTAAGGAGTTGGGGGACTAGCGGGAGTTCGGCGAACACCGGGGAGCTGTTTTTT. Residues: CASSLRSWGTSGSSANTGELFF.

This clone was observed once. J is TRBJ2-7 and V is TRBV19, with D hard to call. Looked up from germline, CDR1 is LNHDA and CDR2 is SQIVND (reference sequence). This CDR3 is built from 15 residues. V was trimmed by 1 base and J by 0 bases, leaving 10 bases between them. The CDR3 nucleotides are TGTGCCAGTAGTATAGCCGGGCAATCCTCCTACGAGCAGTACTTC. This sequence encodes CASSIAGQSSYEQYF.

This chain links TRBV7-2 with TRBJ2-4; D may be TRBD1 (6 bases). Deletions cut 0 bases from V and 3 bases from J, with 15 bases between. CDR3 length: 17 residues. The germline V gene encodes CDR1 SGHTA and CDR2 FQGNSA. DNA for the CDR3: TGTGCCAGCAGCTTAGCGTACAGGGAGACCAACAAAAACATTCAGTACTTC. As protein: CASSLAYRETNKNIQYF.